Listed below are T cell receptor beta chains from one sample, sequenced in a study of T cells after posttransplantation cyclophosphamide. Using immunoSEQ multiplex PCR, the repertoire was profiled, and TCRdb retains in-frame clones only, with some absent. The repertoire consists of 42,000 or so clones, none detected only once. Sequenced input: PBMCs. These receptors were collected from a woman in her fifties or sixties in good health and a related stem cell transplant donor. The CDR3 runs from the conserved cysteine through the conserved F or W. D genes are given only for firm matches. A row's size may be missing; if present it is once, few, many or a size class.

TRBV7-2	TRBJ2-7	NA	many	TGTGCCAGCAGCTTAGTCGGTTACGAGCAGTACTTC	CASSLVGYEQYF
TRBV2	TRBJ1-2	NA	many	TGTGCCAGTGGGGCCCGCCTTAACTATGGCTACACCTTC	CASGARLNYGYTF
TRBV7-8	TRBJ2-2	TRBD2	many	TGTGCCAGCAGCTTTCTAGCGGGGGGGAACACCGGGGAGCTGTTTTTT	CASSFLAGGNTGELFF
TRBV27	TRBJ1-2	NA	many	TGTGCCAGCAGCAAATCCCAGACTAACTATGGCTACACCTTC	CASSKSQTNYGYTF
TRBV28	TRBJ1-2	NA	few	TGTGCCAGCTTACAGGGCGTCCTGAGGGGGGGCGGCTACACCTTC	CASLQGVLRGGGYTF
TRBV7-3	TRBJ2-1	TRBD1	many	TGTGCCAGCAGCTCGGACAGGGTGCATGAGCAGTTCTTC	CASSSDRVHEQFF
TRBV7-2	TRBJ1-1	NA	many	TGTGCCAGCAGCTCGAGGACAGACATGAACACTGAAGCTTTCTTT	CASSSRTDMNTEAFF
TRBV10-3	TRBJ1-2	TRBD1	many	TGTGCCATCAGTGAACTGGGACAGTTACCCTACTATGGCTACACCTTC	CAISELGQLPYYGYTF
TRBV2	TRBJ2-1	NA	many	TGTGCCAGCAGTGAAAACCCCCTCTTTATGAGCGACAATGAGCAGTTCTTC	CASSENPLFMSDNEQFF
TRBV4-3	TRBJ2-1	NA	many	TGCGCCAGCAGCCAAATTCGGGGGACCTTCTACAATGAGCAGTTCTTC	CASSQIRGTFYNEQFF
TRBV28	TRBJ1-5	TRBD1	many	TGTGCCAGCAGTGGGGGACAGTTCCCCAATCAGCCCCAGCATTTT	CASSGGQFPNQPQHF
TRBV28	TRBJ2-1	NA	many	TGTGCCAGCAGTTATGGGGGGACAGTATCCTACAATGAGCAGTTCTTC	CASSYGGTVSYNEQFF
TRBV28	TRBJ2-7	TRBD1	many	TGTGCCAGCAGTCTGACAGGGTTTCACGAGCAGTACTTC	CASSLTGFHEQYF
TRBV27	TRBJ2-1	TRBD2	NA	TGTGCCAGCAGTTTGGGCGGGGGGGCGTTTGAGCAGTTCTTC	CASSLGGGAFEQFF
TRBV5-6	TRBJ2-4	NA	many	TGTGCCAGCAGCTTGGAAACAGAGATGGGAGCCAAAAACATTCAGTACTTC	CASSLETEMGAKNIQYF
TRBV18	TRBJ1-2	NA	many	TGTGCCAGCTCACCCAACAGAGATGGCTACACCTTC	CASSPNRDGYTF
TRBV10-2	TRBJ2-7	TRBD1	many	TGCGCCAGCAGTCGACAGGGTACCTACGAGCAGTACTTC	CASSRQGTYEQYF
TRBV12-5	TRBJ2-7	TRBD1	many	TGTGCTAGTGGTTTGAGAGGGGGCGCCACCTACGAGCAGTACTTC	CASGLRGGATYEQYF
TRBV6-6	TRBJ1-6	TRBD1	many	TGTGCCAGCAGTTACCCCGAGGGGGCAGTTAATTCACCCCTCCACTTT	CASSYPEGAVNSPLHF
TRBV4-1	TRBJ1-2	NA	many	TGCGCCAGCAGCGCGGGGCGGGGAATCCATGGCTACACCTTC	CASSAGRGIHGYTF
TRBV29-1	TRBJ2-7	NA	many	TGCAGCGTTGAAGGGCTGACCAGCGGCGAGCAGTACTTC	CSVEGLTSGEQYF
TRBV19	TRBJ1-1	TRBD1	few	TGTGCCAGTAGTACGACAGGGACGGACGCTTATGTGGCTGAAGCTTTCTTT	CASSTTGTDAYVAEAFF
TRBV11-2	TRBJ1-3	NA	many	TGTGCCAGCAGCTGGGACTTTGGAAACACCATATATTTT	CASSWDFGNTIYF
TRBV10-3	TRBJ1-2	NA	many	TGTGCCACTGGGGCCAGCCTTTATGGCTACACCTTC	CATGASLYGYTF
TRBV5-6	TRBJ2-7	TRBD1	many	TGTGCCAGCAGCCATGGACAGGGCGCCCGGGAGCAGTACTTC	CASSHGQGAREQYF
TRBV12-5	TRBJ2-2	TRBD1	many	TGTGCTAGTGGTTCGCTCGGGACAGCTCTGAGCGGGGAGCTGTTTTTT	CASGSLGTALSGELFF
TRBV2	TRBJ1-2	NA	many	TGTGCCAGCAGTGAGCAGGTTCCTGGCTACACCTTC	CASSEQVPGYTF
TRBV4-3	TRBJ1-5	NA	many	TGCGCCAGCAGCCAAGGGCAGTATAGCAATCAGCCCCAGCATTTT	CASSQGQYSNQPQHF
TRBV25-1	TRBJ1-3	NA	many	TGTGCCAGCAGCACAGTGCGCTCTGGAAACACCATATATTTT	CASSTVRSGNTIYF
TRBV4-2	TRBJ2-7	NA	NA	TGTGCCAGCAGCCAAGCAAGTCCGGGACTGACGATCTACGAGCAGTACTTC	CASSQASPGLTIYEQYF
TRBV29-1	TRBJ1-2	TRBD1	many	TGCAGCGTTGACCGGACAGGGGAAGGCTACACCTTC	CSVDRTGEGYTF
TRBV11-3	TRBJ1-1	NA	many	TGTGCCAGCACCTCTAGGATGAGCACTGAAGCTTTCTTT	CASTSRMSTEAFF
TRBV7-8	TRBJ1-1	NA	many	TGTGCCAGCAGTTGGACAGTGAACACTGAAGCTTTCTTT	CASSWTVNTEAFF
TRBV2	TRBJ1-1	TRBD1	many	TGTGCCACCCGGACAGGGAAAAGAAACACTGAAGCTTTCTTT	CATRTGKRNTEAFF
TRBV6-6	TRBJ2-7	NA	many	TGTGCCAGCAGTTACTCGAGGCTCTACTACGAGCAGTACTTC	CASSYSRLYYEQYF
TRBV27	TRBJ1-2	NA	many	TGTGCCAGCACCCCAAAGGTGGCGGGGCTCTATGGCTACACCTTC	CASTPKVAGLYGYTF
TRBV5-1	TRBJ1-5	NA	many	TGCGCCAGCAGCCCAGGGTCTGGGGATCAGCCCCAGCATTTT	CASSPGSGDQPQHF